A single T cell receptor (beta chain) is shown here with its context. The record originates from a study of OX40 agonist ivuxolimab in advanced cancers. Assay used: immunoSEQ multiplex PCR; TCRdb lists only in-frame clones, some missing. The sample consists of fewer than 75,000 clones, about 88% of them appearing once. There are 13 residues in the CDR3. V was clipped by 2 bases and J by 5 bases, with 9 bases between them. The chain uses TRBV5-3 and TRBJ2-3; tentative D call: TRBD2 (5 bases). TRBV5-3 is filed as an ORF, its function uncertain. Here the sequenced sample was CD4+ or CD8+ T cells sorted from blood, taken in a trial of the OX40 agonist ivuxolimab. The clonotype was recovered from an adult with an advanced solid tumor such as melanoma, head and neck, liver or kidney cancer. Written as DNA, the CDR3 is TGTGCCAGAAGCTTAGCGGAGCGAGATACGCAGTATTTT. It encodes CARSLAERDTQYF.